This is a list of T cell receptor beta chains from one sample in a study of human T cells and chemical hapten exposure. One entry per CDR3 protein results from TCRdb running MiXCR on the reads. The table has around 120,000 distinct CDR3 sequences, 8% to 9.5% seen once. The sample was whole blood. The receptors derive from a human donor in good health. Some clones in this sample may be carry-over from other donors' samples. CDR3s include the opening cysteine and the closing phenylalanine or tryptophan. Fields, in order: D gene, J gene, V gene, clone size, CDR3 DNA, CDR3 protein. D genes are given only for firm matches. Part of the rows lack a size; the others show once, few, many or a class for expanded clones.

NA,TRBJ2-7,TRBV10-3,few,TGTGCCATCAGTGAGTCCCGACCTTTGGGGCAGTACTTC,CAISESRPLGQYF
NA,TRBJ1-2,TRBV25-1,many,TGTGCCAGCAGTTCTGCTGGGGGCTTGGGCTATGGCTACACCTTC,CASSSAGGLGYGYTF
NA,TRBJ2-7,TRBV10-3,many,TGTGCCATCCTACCAGGGGACTCCTACGAGCAGTACTTC,CAILPGDSYEQYF
NA,TRBJ2-7,TRBV7-6,few,TGTGCCAGCAGCTCAGAAGGGTACGAGCAGTACTTC,CASSSEGYEQYF
TRBD1,TRBJ1-2,TRBV5-5,many,TGTGCCAGCAGCTTGGTGGACAGGGCTTCGTCGTATGGCTACACCTTC,CASSLVDRASSYGYTF
NA,TRBJ2-5,TRBV20-1,NA,TGCAGTGCTAGAATTGGGAGGGGGCCGGAGACCCAGTACTTC,CSARIGRGPETQYF
TRBD1,TRBJ2-1,TRBV13,few,TGTGCCAGCAGCTTAGGACAGGGGGTAGCCTACAATGAGCAGTTCTTC,CASSLGQGVAYNEQFF
NA,TRBJ2-3,TRBV7-6,NA,TGTGCCAGCAGCTTAGAAGCCCGCCAGACAGATACGCAGTATTTT,CASSLEARQTDTQYF
TRBD1,TRBJ1-5,TRBV5-1,few,TGCGCCAGCAGCTTGACAGGGGGGTCTGATGGCAATCAGCCCCAGCATTTT,CASSLTGGSDGNQPQHF
TRBD1,TRBJ2-7,TRBV7-9,NA,TGTGCCAGCAGCCCCCGGGGACAGGGGCCGTCCTACGAGCAGTACTTC,CASSPRGQGPSYEQYF
TRBD1,TRBJ1-2,TRBV5-6,many,TGTGCCAGCAGCTTGAACAGGGGGGGCGCGGCTGCCTATGGCTACACCTTC,CASSLNRGGAAAYGYTF
NA,TRBJ2-3,TRBV29-1,many,TGCAGCGTTGGGATTGCAGATACGCAGTATTTT,CSVGIADTQYF
TRBD1,TRBJ1-4,TRBV12-3/TRBV12-4,few,TGTGCCAGCAGTGGGCGACAGGGAGTGGATGAAAAACTGTTTTTT,CASSGRQGVDEKLFF
NA,TRBJ1-4,TRBV28,many,TGTGCCAGCAGCTTCCGGTTGACTAATGAAAAACTGTTTTTT,CASSFRLTNEKLFF
TRBD1,TRBJ1-5,TRBV30,many,TGTGCCTGGGGACTACAGGGGGCTAGCAATCAGCCCCAGCATTTT,CAWGLQGASNQPQHF
NA,TRBJ2-7,TRBV27,few,TGTGCCAGCACACCGCATCTTCGAGGAGAGCAGTACTTC,CASTPHLRGEQYF